The rows below give T cell receptor beta chains drawn from one sample of a study of molecular identifiers for immune sequencing clone quantification. TCRdb passed the PCR reads through MiXCR, listing each CDR3 protein once. Among approximately 36,000 distinct CDR3 sequences listed, about a fifth were seen once. The sequenced sample consisted of naive CD8+ T cells from blood, with Jurkat cell RNA spiked in. The receptors were sampled from a human donor in good health. Some libraries in this study had Jurkat cell RNA spiked in. Each CDR3 is given with its conserved first and last residue. The D gene is left open where the match is weak. Size is omitted from some rows. Given values are once, few, many or a class for expanded clones.

clone_size: many; j_call: TRBJ2-7; d_call: TRBD1; cdr3_length: 13; v_call: TRBV9; cdr3_aa: CASGWGQGFEQYF; cdr3_nt: TGTGCCAGCGGCTGGGGACAGGGTTTCGAGCAGTACTTC
clone_size: few; j_call: TRBJ2-1; d_call: .; cdr3_length: 16; v_call: TRBV5-6; cdr3_aa: CASSFVEASAYNEQFF; cdr3_nt: TGTGCCAGCAGCTTCGTGGAGGCTAGCGCCTACAATGAGCAGTTCTTC
clone_size: many; j_call: TRBJ2-5; d_call: TRBD2; cdr3_length: 16; v_call: TRBV9; cdr3_aa: CASSVATAGALKTQYF; cdr3_nt: TGTGCCAGCAGCGTAGCTACAGCGGGAGCCTTAAAGACCCAGTACTTC
clone_size: many; j_call: TRBJ2-7; d_call: .; cdr3_length: 15; v_call: TRBV7-2; cdr3_aa: CASSLPGHSSYEQYF; cdr3_nt: TGTGCCAGCAGCTTACCGGGACATAGCTCCTACGAGCAGTACTTC
clone_size: many; j_call: TRBJ2-1; d_call: TRBD2; cdr3_length: 17; v_call: TRBV10-3; cdr3_aa: CAISGNLAGGGYNEQFF; cdr3_nt: TGTGCCATCAGTGGGAATTTGGCGGGAGGAGGGTACAATGAGCAGTTCTTC
clone_size: .; j_call: TRBJ2-1; d_call: TRBD2; cdr3_length: 20; v_call: TRBV11-2; cdr3_aa: CASSLIFGSGVAGGPNEQFF; cdr3_nt: TGTGCCAGCAGCTTAATTTTCGGTTCCGGGGTAGCGGGGGGGCCCAATGAGCAGTTCTTC
clone_size: .; j_call: TRBJ1-5; d_call: .; cdr3_length: 17; v_call: TRBV10-3; cdr3_aa: CASNQAPGGGQNQPQHF; cdr3_nt: TGTGCCTCCAACCAGGCTCCCGGGGGAGGACAGAATCAGCCCCAGCATTTT
clone_size: hyperexpanded; j_call: TRBJ2-1; d_call: .; cdr3_length: 12; v_call: TRBV20-1; cdr3_aa: CSAPGEYNEQFF; cdr3_nt: TGCAGTGCCCCCGGGGAATACAATGAGCAGTTCTTC
clone_size: many; j_call: TRBJ2-7; d_call: .; cdr3_length: 13; v_call: TRBV12-3/TRBV12-4; cdr3_aa: CASSWSSAYEQYF; cdr3_nt: TGTGCCAGCAGTTGGAGCTCGGCGTACGAGCAGTACTTC
clone_size: many; j_call: TRBJ2-3; d_call: TRBD1; cdr3_length: 18; v_call: TRBV7-9; cdr3_aa: CASSSKYWDRFSTDTQYF; cdr3_nt: TGTGCCAGCAGCTCAAAATATTGGGACAGGTTTTCGACAGATACGCAGTATTTT
clone_size: few; j_call: TRBJ1-5; d_call: .; cdr3_length: 13; v_call: TRBV20-1; cdr3_aa: CSARDPGSQPQHF; cdr3_nt: TGCAGTGCTAGAGATCCAGGCAGTCAGCCCCAGCATTTT
clone_size: .; j_call: TRBJ2-3; d_call: TRBD2; cdr3_length: 17; v_call: TRBV28; cdr3_aa: CASARGGLAGSTDTQYF; cdr3_nt: TGTGCCAGCGCCCGGGGGGGACTAGCGGGTAGCACAGATACGCAGTATTTT
clone_size: many; j_call: TRBJ2-7; d_call: .; cdr3_length: 11; v_call: TRBV4-3; cdr3_aa: CASSQRQVEYF; cdr3_nt: TGCGCCAGCAGCCAACGACAGGTGGAGTACTTC
clone_size: once; j_call: TRBJ2-1; d_call: TRBD2; cdr3_length: 17; v_call: TRBV12-3/TRBV12-4; cdr3_aa: CASSSVPAGGPNNEQFF; cdr3_nt: TGTGCCAGCAGTTCCGTACCAGCGGGAGGGCCAAACAATGAGCAGTTCTTC
clone_size: .; j_call: TRBJ2-3; d_call: .; cdr3_length: 16; v_call: TRBV7-3; cdr3_aa: CASSLSGRTQADTQYF; cdr3_nt: TGTGCCAGCAGCTTAAGTGGCAGGACCCAAGCAGATACGCAGTATTTT
clone_size: few; j_call: TRBJ2-6; d_call: .; cdr3_length: 15; v_call: TRBV19; cdr3_aa: CASSRWDTGANVLTF; cdr3_nt: TGTGCCAGTAGTAGATGGGACACTGGGGCCAACGTCCTGACTTTC
clone_size: many; j_call: TRBJ2-1; d_call: .; cdr3_length: 13; v_call: TRBV29-1; cdr3_aa: CSVLGGRDNEQFF; cdr3_nt: TGCAGCGTTCTGGGGGGTAGGGACAATGAGCAGTTCTTC
clone_size: .; j_call: TRBJ2-5; d_call: .; cdr3_length: 11; v_call: TRBV5-5; cdr3_aa: CASSVTTTQYF; cdr3_nt: TGTGCCAGCAGCGTCACTACGACCCAGTACTTC
clone_size: few; j_call: TRBJ2-1; d_call: TRBD1; cdr3_length: 15; v_call: TRBV27; cdr3_aa: CASSPDRGRGNEQFF; cdr3_nt: TGTGCCAGCAGTCCCGACAGGGGGCGCGGGAATGAGCAGTTCTTC
clone_size: few; j_call: TRBJ2-7; d_call: .; cdr3_length: 14; v_call: TRBV15; cdr3_aa: CATSRDTLSYEQYF; cdr3_nt: TGTGCCACCAGCAGAGATACCCTTTCCTACGAGCAGTACTTC
clone_size: many; j_call: TRBJ2-1; d_call: TRBD2; cdr3_length: 18; v_call: TRBV4-1; cdr3_aa: CASSQGSTAGATYNEQFF; cdr3_nt: TGCGCCAGCAGCCAAGGATCTACAGCGGGAGCCACCTACAATGAGCAGTTCTTC
clone_size: many; j_call: TRBJ2-6; d_call: .; cdr3_length: 15; v_call: TRBV12-3/TRBV12-4; cdr3_aa: CASSLSQTGANVLTF; cdr3_nt: TGTGCCAGCAGTTTATCGCAGACTGGGGCCAACGTCCTGACTTTC